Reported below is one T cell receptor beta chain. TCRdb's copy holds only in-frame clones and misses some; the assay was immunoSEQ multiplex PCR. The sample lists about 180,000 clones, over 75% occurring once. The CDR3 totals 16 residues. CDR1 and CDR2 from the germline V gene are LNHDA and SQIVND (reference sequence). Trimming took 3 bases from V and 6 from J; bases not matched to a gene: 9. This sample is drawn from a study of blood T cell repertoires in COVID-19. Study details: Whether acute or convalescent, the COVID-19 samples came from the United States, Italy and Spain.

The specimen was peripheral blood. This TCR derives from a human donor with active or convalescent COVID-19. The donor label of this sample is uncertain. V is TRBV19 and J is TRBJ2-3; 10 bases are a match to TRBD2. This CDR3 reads CASSMMVLAGLDTQYF. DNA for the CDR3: TGTGCCAGTAGTATGATGGTACTAGCGGGATTGGATACGCAGTATTTT.